Below are 8 T cell receptor beta chains sequenced from a single sample in a study of blood T cell repertoires in COVID-19. Using immunoSEQ multiplex PCR, the repertoire was profiled, and TCRdb retains in-frame clones only, with some absent. This table holds around 70,000 clones, 85% to 95% found once. Input material: peripheral blood. These receptors were collected from a woman aged 55-69 years with active COVID-19.

The gene calls are TRBV30 and TRBJ2-4, with D perhaps TRBD2 (5 bases). The CDR3 has 13 amino acids. The V end was cut by 8 bases, the J end by 8 bases, with 19 bases between. Germline values: CDR1 GTSNPN, CDR2 SVGIG (reference sequence). CDR3: CALSPRGGDIQYF. CDR3 bases: TGTGCCCTCTCCCCACGGGGTGGTGACATTCAGTACTTC.

The chain couples TRBV30 to TRBJ2-1; D ambiguous. With 0 bases removed from V and 11 bases from J, the gap between germline ends came to 8 bases. Per the germline V gene, CDR1 is GTSNPN and CDR2 is SVGIG (reference sequence). This CDR3 is 11 amino acids long. CDR3 in amino acids: CAWSVRSQQFF. The CDR3 DNA reads as TGTGCCTGGAGTGTTAGAAGTCAGCAGTTCTTC.

The rearrangement joins TRBV21-1 to TRBJ2-1; TRBD2 is the table's D call and was not checked against the DNA. TRBV21-1 is flagged as a pseudogene. CDR3 length: 14 residues. CDR3 residues: CASSKSAVNNEQFF. CDR3 DNA sequence: TGTGCCAGCAGCAAAAGCGCCGTAAACAATGAGCAGTTCTTC.

The V call is TRBV27, the J call TRBJ1-6; tentative D call: TRBD1 (5 bases). The CDR3 loop spans 15 amino acids. The V end lost 4 bases, the J end lost 10 bases, and 17 bases lay between the germline ends. CDR1 is MNHEY, CDR2 SMNVEV, per germline (reference sequence). This CDR3 is CASSSFGAAGSPLHF. CDR3 DNA sequence: TGTGCCAGCAGTTCTTTCGGGGCAGCGGGGTCACCCCTCCACTTT.

V and J are TRBV27 and TRBJ1-2, with D unclear. V lost 5 bases and J 0 bases, leaving 13 bases between the germline ends. The CDR3 length is 15 residues. Germline CDR1 is MNHEY and CDR2 is SMNVEV (reference sequence). In nucleotides, the CDR3 is TGTGCCAGCAGTCCTTCGTTAGCGGCTAACTATGGCTACACCTTC. Residues: CASSPSLAANYGYTF.

J is TRBJ2-5 and V is TRBV30; a possible D gene is TRBD2 (5 bases). The germline gives CDR1 GTSNPN, CDR2 SVGIG (reference sequence). This CDR3 contains 12 residues. V was shortened by 3 bases and J by 5 bases, with 10 bases between the two germline ends. The CDR3 nucleotides read TGTGCCTGGAGAGCCGGCGGGGAGACCCAGTACTTC. Amino acids: CAWRAGGETQYF.

Worth noting for this clone: The junction departs from germline at one end; a sequencing error may be responsible. CDR3 amino acids: CASSTRGSGANVLTF. Here the CDR3 DNA reads TGTGCCAGCAGTACCCGTGGCTCTGGGGCCAACGTCCTGACCTTC. The chain joins TRBV28 to TRBJ2-6, with a weak D call TRBD1 (5 bases). Germline CDR1 MDHEN, CDR2 SYDVKM. CDR3 size: 15 residues.

The chain combines TRBV28 with TRBJ2-7, with a possible D match to TRBD1 (5 bases). The CDR3 is made up of 13 amino acids. Germline CDR1 reads MDHEN; CDR2 reads SYDVKM. With 3 bases removed from V and 6 bases from J, the gap between germline ends came to 12 bases. CDR3 sequence reads: CASSFTAQGEQYF. CDR3 coding DNA: TGTGCCAGCAGTTTCACGGCGCAGGGCGAGCAGTACTTC.